This T cell receptor (beta chain) was recovered during a study of CD8 T cells in ankylosing spondylitis. The CDR3 spans 15 residues. Deletions cut 2 bases from V and 1 base from J, with 10 bases between. Germline assignment: CDR1 LGHNA and CDR2 YNFKEQ. Concerning this clonotype: Its matching antigen is unknown.

Each CDR3 protein gets one entry after TCRdb re-called the 5' RACE reads with MiXCR. The table has 200,000 to 250,000 distinct CDR3 sequences, approximately 16% seen once; the top ten hold roughly 46%. Study-wide results and limits: Typical of ankylosing spondylitis blood, it appeared, was a TCR beta motif of eight highly homologous variants. Clones linked to disease, bearing a CD8+ phenotype, were relatively rare in peripheral blood.

This TCR derives from a male donor with ankylosing spondylitis. Specimen: blood, either unsorted or a sorted T cell fraction (not recorded which). The chain employs TRBV4-2 and TRBJ2-3; D may be TRBD1 (5 bases). CDR3 nucleotides: TGTGCCAGCAGCCAACCCGTAGGGGGCACAGATACGCAGTATTTT. Translated: CASSQPVGGTDTQYF.